This is a list of T cell receptor beta chains from one sample in a study of cytomegalovirus exposure and HLA in healthy donors. The table came from immunoSEQ multiplex PCR; TCRdb's copy has only in-frame clones and leaves some out. The sample carries 100,000 to 150,000 clones, approximately 78% recorded once. The sample was PBMCs. The receptors shown here come from a woman in her thirties or forties in good health and CMV-seropositive. The CDR3 runs from the conserved cysteine through the conserved F or W. A D gene is named only where the DNA matches it firmly. Rows give clone size only sometimes, using once, few, many, or a class for an expanded clone.

d_call	v_call	j_call	clone_size	cdr3_nt	cdr3_aa
NA	TRBV7-9	TRBJ2-1	NA	TGTGCCAGCAAGACCGAACCGGGACTGGGGGTAGGCTACAATGAGCAGTTCTTC	CASKTEPGLGVGYNEQFF
TRBD2	TRBV30	TRBJ2-3	NA	TGTGCCGGCACCACTAGCGGGGTGAGCACAGATACGCAGTATTTT	CAGTTSGVSTDTQYF
TRBD1	TRBV19	TRBJ2-4	NA	TGTGCCAGTAGCACCGACAGGGGGAACATTCAGTACTTC	CASSTDRGNIQYF
TRBD2	TRBV5-8	TRBJ2-3	NA	TGTGCCAGCAGCTCCGGGACTAGCGGGATTACCGCAGATACGCAGTATTTT	CASSSGTSGITADTQYF
TRBD1	TRBV18	TRBJ1-4	NA	TGTGCCAGCTCACCGAACCAGGGGGGAACTAATGAAAAACTGTTTTTT	CASSPNQGGTNEKLFF
NA	TRBV28	TRBJ1-4	NA	TGTGCCAGCAGAGCCCAGGGGCCAGGGGAAATGGAAAAACTGTTTTTT	CASRAQGPGEMEKLFF
TRBD1	TRBV19	TRBJ1-5	NA	TGTGCCACCACCACCAGGGGGAATCAGCCCCAGCATTTT	CATTTRGNQPQHF
NA	TRBV7-9	TRBJ1-2	NA	TGTGCCAGCAGCCCCCGGCCAGGGGACGAGAGCTACACCTTC	CASSPRPGDESYTF
TRBD2	TRBV12-5	TRBJ2-1	NA	TGTGCTAGTGGTACTGAGGGGACTAGCTACAATGAGCAGTTCTTC	CASGTEGTSYNEQFF
NA	TRBV6-5	TRBJ2-3	NA	TGTGCCAGCAGTTACTCTCGACAGCGCACAGATACGCAGTATTTT	CASSYSRQRTDTQYF
TRBD2	TRBV5-1	TRBJ2-5	NA	TGCGCCAGCAGCTTGGGGCTAGCGGGGGCCCCTGTCCAGTACTTC	CASSLGLAGAPVQYF
TRBD1	TRBV9	TRBJ2-7	NA	TGTGCCAGCAGCGAGGAAGGACAGGGGGCGCAAGAGCAGTACTTC	CASSEEGQGAQEQYF
NA	TRBV7-9	TRBJ1-5	NA	TGTGCCAGCAGCCCTCTCACCTCAACAGGGCTTGGCAATCAGCCCCAGCATTTT	CASSPLTSTGLGNQPQHF
NA	TRBV5-8	TRBJ2-7	NA	TGTGCCAGCAGCTGGGCTGGCTACGAGCAGTACTTC	CASSWAGYEQYF
TRBD1	TRBV7-2	TRBJ2-1	NA	TGTGCCAGCAGCCTCGGGACAGGGGGTTCCCTGGAAGATGAGCAGTTCTTC	CASSLGTGGSLEDEQFF
NA	TRBV5-1	TRBJ2-1	NA	TGCGCCAGCTCCCGGGTCCCAGGGGCTTACAATGAGCAGTTCTTC	CASSRVPGAYNEQFF
NA	TRBV6-4	TRBJ2-1	NA	TGTGCCAGCAGCGGCGGGCACAATGAGCAGTTCTTC	CASSGGHNEQFF
TRBD1	TRBV9	TRBJ2-1	NA	TGTGCCAGCAGCATTAGGACAGGGGGGATATACAATGAGCAGTTCTTC	CASSIRTGGIYNEQFF
TRBD1	TRBV4-1	TRBJ2-1	once	TGCGCCAGCAGCCTTAGTGGGTCCAGGGGGTCCTACAATGAGCAGTTCTTC	CASSLSGSRGSYNEQFF
NA	TRBV7-9	TRBJ2-5	NA	TGTTCCAGCAGCTTGACAGGTGATATTGAGACCCAGTACTTC	CSSSLTGDIETQYF
TRBD1	TRBV2	TRBJ1-2	NA	TGTGCCAGCAGTGAAGAAGGACAGGGGGCCGAGGCTAACTATGGCTACACCTTC	CASSEEGQGAEANYGYTF
TRBD1	TRBV28	TRBJ1-2	once	TGTGCCAGCAGTGGACAGGGGGTGCCTGTTAACTATGGCTACACCTTC	CASSGQGVPVNYGYTF
TRBD2	TRBV2	TRBJ2-7	NA	TGTGCCAGCATGGCAAGGAGCGGGGGGTCCCGCGAGCAGTACTTC	CASMARSGGSREQYF
TRBD1	TRBV5-1	TRBJ2-7	NA	TGCGCCAGCAGCGGGGGACAGGGGGGCTACGAGCAGTACTTC	CASSGGQGGYEQYF
TRBD1	TRBV28	TRBJ1-4	NA	TGTGCCAGCAACCCGGACAGGGGGCGGGAAAAACTGTTTTTT	CASNPDRGREKLFF
NA	TRBV18	TRBJ1-1	few	TGTGCCAGCTCACCGACAGCTAATGAAGCTTTCTTT	CASSPTANEAFF
TRBD1	TRBV7-3	TRBJ2-3	NA	TGTGCCAGCAGCTTATCCGGGACAGTCGGGGCCCGGGATACGCAGTATTTT	CASSLSGTVGARDTQYF
TRBD2	TRBV5-1	TRBJ2-1	few	TGCGCCAGCGGAGCGGGAGGGGACCCCAATGAGCAGTTCTTC	CASGAGGDPNEQFF
NA	TRBV2	TRBJ2-7	few	TGTGCCAGCACCCTCCTTCCCTTTGACGAGCAGTACTTC	CASTLLPFDEQYF
TRBD1	TRBV11-1	TRBJ1-1	once	TGTGCCAGCAGCTCAAGAGACAGGGGGCGAGACACTGAAGCTTTCTTT	CASSSRDRGRDTEAFF